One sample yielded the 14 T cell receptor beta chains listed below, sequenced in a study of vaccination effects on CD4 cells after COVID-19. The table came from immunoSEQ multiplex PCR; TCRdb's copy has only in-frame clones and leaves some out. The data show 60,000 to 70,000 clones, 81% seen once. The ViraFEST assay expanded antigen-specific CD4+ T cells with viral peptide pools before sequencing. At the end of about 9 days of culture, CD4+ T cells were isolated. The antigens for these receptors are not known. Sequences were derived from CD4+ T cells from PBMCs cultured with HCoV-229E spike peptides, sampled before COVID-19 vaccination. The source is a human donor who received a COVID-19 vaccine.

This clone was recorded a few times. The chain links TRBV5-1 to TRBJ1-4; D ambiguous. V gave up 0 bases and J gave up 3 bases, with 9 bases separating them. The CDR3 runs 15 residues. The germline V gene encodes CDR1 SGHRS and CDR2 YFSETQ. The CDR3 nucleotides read TGCGCCAGCAGCTTGGCCCTCACGGCTAATGAAAAACTGTTTTTT. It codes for CASSLALTANEKLFF. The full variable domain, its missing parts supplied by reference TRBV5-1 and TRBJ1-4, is KAGVTQTPRYLIKTRGQQVTLSCSPISGHRSVSWYQQTPGQGLQFLFEYFSETQRNKGNFPGRFSGRQFSNSRSEMNVSTLELGDSALYLCASSLALTANEKLFFGSGTQLSVL.

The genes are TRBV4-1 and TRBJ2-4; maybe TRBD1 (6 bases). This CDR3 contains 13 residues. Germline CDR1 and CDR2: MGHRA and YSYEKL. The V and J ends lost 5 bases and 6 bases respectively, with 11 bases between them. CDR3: CASSSGQVNIQYF. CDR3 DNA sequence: TGCGCCAGCAGCTCGGGACAAGTAAACATTCAGTACTTC.

CDR3 in amino acids: CASTLTSGGPTGELFF. The CDR3 region has the DNA TGTGCCAGTACTCTGACTAGCGGGGGCCCCACCGGGGAGCTGTTTTTT. The chain joins TRBV19 to TRBJ2-2; 12 bases agree with TRBD2. Looked up from germline, CDR1 is LNHDA and CDR2 is SQIVND (reference sequence). Trimming took 7 bases from V and 4 from J; bases not matched to a gene: 7. The CDR3 has 16 amino acids.

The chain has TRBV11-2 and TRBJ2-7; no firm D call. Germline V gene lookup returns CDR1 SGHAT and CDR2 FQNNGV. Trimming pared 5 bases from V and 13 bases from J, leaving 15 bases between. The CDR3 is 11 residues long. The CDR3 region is CASSLGASLYV. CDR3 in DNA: TGTGCCAGCAGCCTAGGCGCGAGCCTTTACGTC.

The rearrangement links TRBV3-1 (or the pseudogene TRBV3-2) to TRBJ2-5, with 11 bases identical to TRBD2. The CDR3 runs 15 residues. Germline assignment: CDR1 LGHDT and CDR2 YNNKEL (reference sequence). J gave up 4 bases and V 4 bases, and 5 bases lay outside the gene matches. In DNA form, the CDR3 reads TGTGCCAGCAGCCCTAGTAGCGGGGGGGGAGAGACCCAGTACTTC. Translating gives CASSPSSGGGETQYF.

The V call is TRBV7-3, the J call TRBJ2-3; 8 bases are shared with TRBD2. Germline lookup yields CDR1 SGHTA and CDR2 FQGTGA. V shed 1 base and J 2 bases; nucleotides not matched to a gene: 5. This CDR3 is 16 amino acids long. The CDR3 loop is CASSLNPGGVTDTQYF. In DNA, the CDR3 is TGTGCCAGCAGCTTAAATCCCGGGGGGGTCACAGATACGCAGTATTTT.

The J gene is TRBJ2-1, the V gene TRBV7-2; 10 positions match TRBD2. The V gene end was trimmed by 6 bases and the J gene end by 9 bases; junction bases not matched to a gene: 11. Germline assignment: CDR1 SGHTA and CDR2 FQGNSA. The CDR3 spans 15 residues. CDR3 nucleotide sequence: TGTGCCAGCAGACCGTTAGCGGGGGGATTGGGTGAGCAGTTCTTC. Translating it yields CASRPLAGGLGEQFF. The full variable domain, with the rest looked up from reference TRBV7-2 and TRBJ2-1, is GAGVSQSPSNKVTEKGKDVELRCDPISGHTALYWYRQSLGQGLEFLIYFQGNSAPDKSGLPSDRFSAERTGGSVSTLTIQRTQQEDSAVYLCASRPLAGGLGEQFFGPGTRLTVL.

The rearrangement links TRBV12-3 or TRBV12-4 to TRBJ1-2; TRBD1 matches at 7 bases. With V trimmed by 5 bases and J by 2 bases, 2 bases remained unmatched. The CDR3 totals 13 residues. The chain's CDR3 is CASSPTGNYGYTF. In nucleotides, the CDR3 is TGTGCCAGCAGTCCGACAGGGAACTATGGCTACACCTTC.

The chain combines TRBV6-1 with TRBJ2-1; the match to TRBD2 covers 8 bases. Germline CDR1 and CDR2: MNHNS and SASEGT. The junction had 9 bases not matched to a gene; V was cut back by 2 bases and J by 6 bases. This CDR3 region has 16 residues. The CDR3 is CASSERSGGPRNEQFF. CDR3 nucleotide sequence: TGTGCCAGCAGTGAACGATCGGGGGGGCCCCGCAATGAGCAGTTCTTC.

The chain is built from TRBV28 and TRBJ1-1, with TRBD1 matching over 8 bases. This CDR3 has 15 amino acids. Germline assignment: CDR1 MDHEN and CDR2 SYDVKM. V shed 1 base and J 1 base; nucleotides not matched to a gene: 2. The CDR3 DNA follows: TGTGCCAGCAGTTTATTAGGACAGGGGAACACTGAAGCTTTCTTT. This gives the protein CASSLLGQGNTEAFF.

CDR3 bases: TGTGCCAGCAGCCAAGCCGGGAGCACTGAAGCTTTCTTT. Protein: CASSQAGSTEAFF. The chain links TRBV7-2 to TRBJ1-1, with D uncertain. V shed 5 bases and J shed 4 bases, with 11 bases lying between them. CDR1 SGHTA and CDR2 FQGNSA come from the germline V gene. The CDR3 sequence is 13 residues long.

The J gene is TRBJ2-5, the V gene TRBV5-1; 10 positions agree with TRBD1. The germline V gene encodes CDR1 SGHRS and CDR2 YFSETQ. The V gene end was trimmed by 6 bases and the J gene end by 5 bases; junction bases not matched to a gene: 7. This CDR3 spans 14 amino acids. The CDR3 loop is CASNDDRGPETQYF. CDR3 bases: TGCGCCAGCAACGACGACAGGGGGCCGGAGACCCAGTACTTC.

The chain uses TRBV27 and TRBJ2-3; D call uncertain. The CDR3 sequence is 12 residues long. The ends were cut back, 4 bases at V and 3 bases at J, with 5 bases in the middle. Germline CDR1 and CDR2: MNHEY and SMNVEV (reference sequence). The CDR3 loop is CASSSQTDTQYF. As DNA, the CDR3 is TGTGCCAGCAGTTCGCAGACAGATACGCAGTATTTT.

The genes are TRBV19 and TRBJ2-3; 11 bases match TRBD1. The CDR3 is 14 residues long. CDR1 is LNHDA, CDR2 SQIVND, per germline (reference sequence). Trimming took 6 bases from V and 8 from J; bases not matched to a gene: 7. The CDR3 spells CASRGTGGIGTQYF. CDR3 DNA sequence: TGTGCCAGTAGAGGGACAGGGGGTATTGGTACGCAGTATTTT.